This TCR beta chain was identified during a study of blood T cells in healthy people across ages. On the study more broadly: There was about one barcoded beta molecule captured by template switching per two T cells.

This clonotype was seen once. Its antigen is undetermined. For the second PCR, which ran for about 6 to 11 cycles, a sample-barcoded 5' primer and a J-beta primer mix were used. TCRdb fed the 5' RACE reads into MiXCR, producing one record per CDR3 protein. The data hold roughly 680,000 distinct CDR3 sequences, with roughly half observed a single time. Whole-study results and caveats: Naive T cell percentage showed a strong correlation with TCR beta diversity.

Germline CDR1 is SGDLS and CDR2 is YYNGEE. With 0 bases removed from V and 3 bases from J, the gap between germline ends came to 10 bases. The length of the CDR3 is 15 residues. Source material: blood. The TCR sequence derives from an elderly woman in good health. V and J are TRBV9 and TRBJ2-1; D is unclear. This chain's CDR3 is CASSVDSLLYNEQFF. The CDR3 bases are TGTGCCAGCAGCGTAGACAGCCTACTCTACAATGAGCAGTTCTTC. The full variable domain, rest sourced from reference TRBV9 and TRBJ2-1, is DSGVTQTPKHLITATGQRVTLRCSPRSGDLSVYWYQQSLDQGLQFLIQYYNGEERAKGNILERFSAQQFPDLHSELNLSSLELGDSALYFCASSVDSLLYNEQFFGPGTRLTVL.